This entry describes one T cell receptor (beta chain). Its antigen is unknown. Germline lookup yields CDR1 SGDLS and CDR2 YYNGEE. Trimming took 0 bases from V and 2 from J; bases not matched to a gene: 6. CDR3 length equals 17 residues. The data stem from a study of T cell responses to AZD1222 COVID-19 vaccine. Study context: Samples with a second dose at about 4 or about 12 weeks were pooled together. Whole-study results and caveats: Spike-specific TCR breadth rose after two AZD1222 doses, and depth rose as well. Variant regions that are unmutated are reportedly the target of nearly half of spike-specific TCRs.

Method: immunoSEQ multiplex PCR; TCRdb's copy keeps in-frame clones and lacks some. The profile shows 150,000 to 180,000 clones, 88% of them singletons. The chain uses TRBV9 and TRBJ2-1; 9 bases map to TRBD2. The sequence was collected from an adult in good health. The sequencing used peripheral blood, collected on day 0 of AZD1222 vaccination. The CDR3 DNA follows: TGTGCCAGCAGCGTAGACCCGACTAGCGGAGCCTACAATGAGCAGTTCTTC. It encodes CASSVDPTSGAYNEQFF.